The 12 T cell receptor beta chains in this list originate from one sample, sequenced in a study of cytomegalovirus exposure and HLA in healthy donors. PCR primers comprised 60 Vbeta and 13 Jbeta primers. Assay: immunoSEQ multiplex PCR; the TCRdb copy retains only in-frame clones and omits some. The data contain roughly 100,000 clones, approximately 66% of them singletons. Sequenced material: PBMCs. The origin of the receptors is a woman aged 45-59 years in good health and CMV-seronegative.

The CDR3 DNA reads TGTGCCAGCAGCTTAACGCGGGACAGAGTCTACGAGCAGTACTTC. Residues: CASSLTRDRVYEQYF. This chain uses TRBV7-2 with TRBJ2-7; D may be TRBD1 (7 bases). The CDR3 sequence is 15 residues long. Looked up from germline, CDR1 is SGHTA and CDR2 is FQGNSA. V gave up 2 bases and J gave up 3 bases, with 14 bases separating them.

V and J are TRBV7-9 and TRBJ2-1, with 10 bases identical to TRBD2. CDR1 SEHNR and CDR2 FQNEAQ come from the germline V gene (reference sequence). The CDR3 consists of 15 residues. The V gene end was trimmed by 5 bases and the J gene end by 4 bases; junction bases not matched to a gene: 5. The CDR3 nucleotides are TGTGCCAGCAGCCCCGGGACTAGCGCATACAATGAGCAGTTCTTC. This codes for CASSPGTSAYNEQFF.

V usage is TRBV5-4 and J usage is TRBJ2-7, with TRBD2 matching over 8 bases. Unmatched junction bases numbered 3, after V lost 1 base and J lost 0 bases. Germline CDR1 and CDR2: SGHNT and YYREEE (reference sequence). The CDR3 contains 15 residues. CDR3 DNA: TGTGCCAGCAGCTTGACTAGCGGTATCTCCTACGAGCAGTACTTC. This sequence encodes CASSLTSGISYEQYF.

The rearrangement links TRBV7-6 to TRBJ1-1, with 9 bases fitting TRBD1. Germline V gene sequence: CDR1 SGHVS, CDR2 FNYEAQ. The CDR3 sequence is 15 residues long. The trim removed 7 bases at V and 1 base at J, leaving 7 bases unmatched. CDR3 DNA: TGTGCCAGCACCGAAACAGGGGGCTGGAACACTGAAGCTTTCTTT. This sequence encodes CASTETGGWNTEAFF.

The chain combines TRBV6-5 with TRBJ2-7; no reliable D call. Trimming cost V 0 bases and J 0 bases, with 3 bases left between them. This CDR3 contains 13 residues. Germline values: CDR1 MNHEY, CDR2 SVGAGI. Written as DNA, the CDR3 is TGTGCCAGCAGTTACTCCCACTCCTACGAGCAGTACTTC. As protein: CASSYSHSYEQYF.

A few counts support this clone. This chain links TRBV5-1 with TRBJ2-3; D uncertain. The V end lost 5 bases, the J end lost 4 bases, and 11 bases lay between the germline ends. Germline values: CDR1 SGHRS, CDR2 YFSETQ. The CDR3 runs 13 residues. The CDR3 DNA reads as TGCGCCAGCAGAGGAGCTTCCCCAGATACGCAGTATTTT. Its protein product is CASRGASPDTQYF.

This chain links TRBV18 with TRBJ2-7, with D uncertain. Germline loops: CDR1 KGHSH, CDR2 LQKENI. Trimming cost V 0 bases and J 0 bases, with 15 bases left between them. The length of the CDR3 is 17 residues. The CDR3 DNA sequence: TGTGCCAGCTCACCACCTCCACCAGCTCTAGGCTCCTACGAGCAGTACTTC. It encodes CASSPPPPALGSYEQYF. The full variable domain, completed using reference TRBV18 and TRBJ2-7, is NAGVMQNPRHLVRRRGQEARLRCSPMKGHSHVYWYRQLPEEGLKFMVYLQKENIIDESGMPKERFSAEFPKEGPSILRIQQVVRGDSAAYFCASSPPPPALGSYEQYFGPGTRLTVT.

The CDR3 loop is CASSLPGQGSNQPQHF. In DNA form, the CDR3 reads TGTGCCAGCAGTTTACCCGGACAGGGCAGCAATCAGCCCCAGCATTTT. This sequence joins TRBV28 and TRBJ1-5, with TRBD1 identical over 8 bases. The germline V gene has CDR1 MDHEN and CDR2 SYDVKM. CDR3 size: 16 residues. The junction had 4 bases not matched to a gene; V was cut back by 2 bases and J by 1 base.

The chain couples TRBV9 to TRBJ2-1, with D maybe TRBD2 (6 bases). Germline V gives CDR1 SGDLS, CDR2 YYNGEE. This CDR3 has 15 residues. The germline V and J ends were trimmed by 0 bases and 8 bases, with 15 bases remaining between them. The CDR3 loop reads CASSVVRGWSDEQFF. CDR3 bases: TGTGCCAGCAGCGTAGTTCGGGGGTGGAGTGATGAGCAGTTCTTC.

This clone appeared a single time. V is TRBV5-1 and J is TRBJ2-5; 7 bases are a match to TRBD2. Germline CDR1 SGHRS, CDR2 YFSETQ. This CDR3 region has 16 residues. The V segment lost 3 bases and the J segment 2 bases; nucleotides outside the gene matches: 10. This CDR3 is CASSYAVGGSQETQYF. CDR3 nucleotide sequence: TGCGCCAGCAGCTACGCCGTGGGAGGGTCGCAAGAGACCCAGTACTTC.

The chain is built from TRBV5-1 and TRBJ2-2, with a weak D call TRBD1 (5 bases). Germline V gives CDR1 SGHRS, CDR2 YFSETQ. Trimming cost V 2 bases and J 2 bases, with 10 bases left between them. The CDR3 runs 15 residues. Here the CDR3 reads CASSFFQGNTGELFF. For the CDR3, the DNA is TGCGCCAGCAGCTTTTTTCAGGGTAACACCGGGGAGCTGTTTTTT.

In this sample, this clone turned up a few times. In nucleotides, the CDR3 is TGTGCCAGCAGCTTAGGACATCCCCACGAGCAGTACTTC. Its translation is CASSLGHPHEQYF. The genes are TRBV7-8 and TRBJ2-7; no reliable D call. The CDR3 is 13 residues long. Germline V CDR1 and CDR2: SGHVS, FQNEAQ. Trimming stripped 1 base from V and 5 bases from J, with 9 bases between.